This passage covers 19 T cell receptor beta chains from one sample sequenced in a study of beta chain features in type 1 diabetes (dated by TCRdb to the late 2010s). Library preparation used the immunoSEQ multiplex PCR assay. All of the isolated RNA was reverse transcribed with the High Capacity cDNA Reverse Transcription Kit, so expressed TCRB transcripts were sequenced. Sourced from immuneACCESS, this table was stored by TCRdb with only in-frame sequences that have V and J called. A share of the clones is absent; for the studies checked, an unresolved V gene accounts for under half, and the remainder has no known explanation. Across this sample there are about 700,000 clones, with around an eighth seen only once. Together, the top ten hold about 0.02% of the sample. Broad study findings and their caveats: In all four CD4+ subsets, TCRB CDR3 length was moderately but significantly shorter in type 1 diabetes patients.

The antigens of these receptors remain unknown. The sequencing sample was made of naive CD4+ T cells from blood. In light of the paper, this sample's cell subset or site label describes: true naive CD4+ T cells. The source is a man aged 18 to 29 with type 1 diabetes.

The chain joins TRBV4-1 to TRBJ1-5; 11 bases align to TRBD1. The CDR3 is 15 residues long. Germline V lookup: CDR1 MGHRA, CDR2 YSYEKL. Losses at the gene ends were 4 bases for V and 9 bases for J; bases not matched to a gene: 8. The CDR3 loop is CASSPGQGAFRPQHF. CDR3 coding DNA: TGCGCCAGCAGCCCCGGACAGGGGGCTTTCCGGCCCCAGCATTTT.

The chain is built from TRBV5-4 and TRBJ1-4; 9 nucleotides match TRBD1. The CDR3 loop spans 14 amino acids. From germline, CDR1 is SGHNT and CDR2 YYREEE (reference sequence). V lost 4 bases to trimming and J lost 8 bases; unmatched junction nucleotides: 6. The CDR3 loop reads CASSLDRGREKLFF. The CDR3 nucleotides are TGTGCCAGCAGCCTGGACAGGGGTCGGGAAAAACTGTTTTTT.

This chain uses TRBV30 with TRBJ2-3; possibly TRBD2 for D (7 bases). The CDR3 runs 14 residues. V lost 1 base to trimming and J lost 3 bases, with 11 bases between them. The germline gives CDR1 GTSNPN, CDR2 SVGIG (reference sequence). The CDR3, as DNA: TGTGCCTGGAGTGAAGGGGGGGGAACAGATACGCAGTATTTT. Its translation is CAWSEGGGTDTQYF.

This clone was detected a few times. V usage is TRBV30 and J usage is TRBJ1-6; no reliable D call. V dropped 0 bases and J dropped 5 bases, with 8 bases sitting between them. CDR1 is GTSNPN and CDR2 is SVGIG in the germline V gene (reference sequence). There are 14 residues in the CDR3. The CDR3 sequence is CAWSVLRNNSPLHF. The DNA for the CDR3 is TGTGCCTGGAGTGTATTGCGGAATAATTCACCCCTCCACTTT.

The chain employs TRBV11-2 and TRBJ2-1; D is undetermined. Germline values: CDR1 SGHAT, CDR2 FQNNGV. The CDR3 covers 13 residues. V lost 4 bases and J 8 bases, leaving 12 bases between the germline ends. The CDR3 spells CASSSPLEDEQFF. The CDR3 nucleotides are TGTGCCAGCAGCTCCCCCCTTGAGGATGAGCAGTTCTTC.

The V gene is TRBV28, the J gene TRBJ2-5; TRBD2 agrees at 12 bases. Germline trimming cut 4 bases from V and 7 bases from J; bases unmatched to any gene: 13. This CDR3 contains 17 residues. CDR1 MDHEN and CDR2 SYDVKM come from the germline V gene. The CDR3 region is CASSSPGLAGQRGTQYF. The CDR3 DNA is TGTGCCAGCAGTTCTCCGGGACTAGCGGGCCAGAGGGGGACCCAGTACTTC.

The chain links TRBV18 to TRBJ1-5, with 8 bases that match TRBD1. Germline CDR1 is KGHSH and CDR2 is LQKENI. V was clipped by 1 base and J by 0 bases; unmatched bases: 5. The CDR3 loop spans 17 amino acids. CDR3 nucleotides: TGTGCCAGCTCACCACTCCGACAGGGGAATAGCAATCAGCCCCAGCATTTT. Protein product: CASSPLRQGNSNQPQHF.

This clone was seen a handful of times. This sequence joins TRBV14 and TRBJ2-5; D unresolved. V was cut by 2 bases and J by 5 bases, with 12 bases left in between. Germline lookup yields CDR1 SGHDN and CDR2 FVKESK. The CDR3 is made up of 14 amino acids. The CDR3 sequence is CASSQSKDSETQYF. The DNA for the CDR3 is TGTGCCAGCAGCCAATCCAAGGATTCGGAGACCCAGTACTTC.

The genes are TRBV5-6 and TRBJ2-7; a weak D match, TRBD2 (7 bases). V was pared by 2 bases and J by 2 bases, with 14 bases between. Germline lookup yields CDR1 SGHDT and CDR2 YYEEEE. The CDR3 consists of 15 residues. CDR3 nucleotides: TGTGCCAGCAGCTTCTTCGGGGGGCTCGCCTACGAGCAGTACTTC. Translating it yields CASSFFGGLAYEQYF.

The V gene is TRBV4-1, the J gene TRBJ1-2; 10 bases match TRBD1. The trim removed 7 bases at V and 3 bases at J, leaving 14 bases unmatched. The CDR3 is made up of 17 amino acids. The germline gives CDR1 MGHRA, CDR2 YSYEKL. CDR3 residues: CASTNPWSGQGDYGYTF. The CDR3 nucleotides read TGCGCCAGCACTAATCCCTGGAGCGGACAGGGGGACTATGGCTACACCTTC.

The chain links TRBV28 to TRBJ1-6, with unresolved D. The germline V gene has CDR1 MDHEN and CDR2 SYDVKM. This CDR3 region has 13 residues. V lost 7 bases, J lost 6 bases, and 10 bases lay in between. The DNA of the CDR3 is TGTGCCAGCACCCGGACTGCTAATTCACCCCTCCACTTT. This translates into CASTRTANSPLHF.

J is TRBJ1-5 and V is TRBV30; the match to TRBD1 covers 7 bases. CDR3 length equals 12 residues. V was clipped by 2 bases and J by 10 bases; unmatched bases: 5. CDR1 GTSNPN and CDR2 SVGIG come from the germline V gene (reference sequence). Here the CDR3 DNA reads TGTGCCTGGAGTATTACAGGGGTTCCCCAGCATTTT. Encoded protein: CAWSITGVPQHF.

The chain employs TRBV5-1 and TRBJ2-5; D is undetermined. Germline assignment: CDR1 SGHRS and CDR2 YFSETQ. V gave up 0 bases and J gave up 2 bases, with 11 bases separating them. CDR3 length: 15 amino acids. CDR3 nucleotides: TGCGCCAGCAGCTTGGCCGAAGGCAAACAAGAGACCCAGTACTTC. Translation gives CASSLAEGKQETQYF.

The rearrangement joins TRBV4-1 to TRBJ2-5; TRBD2 matches 11 bases. This CDR3 comprises 16 residues. CDR1 is MGHRA, CDR2 YSYEKL, per germline. Germline trimming cut 4 bases from V and 2 bases from J; bases unmatched to any gene: 6. In DNA form, the CDR3 reads TGCGCCAGCAGCCCAATGGGGACTAGCGGACAAGAGACCCAGTACTTC. Encoded protein: CASSPMGTSGQETQYF.

The CDR3, as DNA: TGCGCCAGCAGCCCCGTCGGCCAGCTCACAGATACGCAGTATTTT. Encoded protein: CASSPVGQLTDTQYF. The rearrangement links TRBV5-1 to TRBJ2-3, with D hard to call. V lost 4 bases, J lost 2 bases, and 14 bases lay in between. Germline CDR1 reads SGHRS; CDR2 reads YFSETQ. The CDR3 length is 15 residues.

Only a few counts were recorded for this clone. The V and J genes are TRBV19 and TRBJ2-5; D gene unclear. CDR3 length: 14 residues. The germline CDR1 and CDR2 sequences are LNHDA and SQIVND (reference sequence). Between the trimmed V and J ends, which lost 1 base and 5 bases, there was a span of 11 bases. CDR3 region: CASSIGAGLETQYF. The CDR3 DNA is TGTGCCAGTAGTATAGGTGCAGGTTTGGAGACCCAGTACTTC.

The rearrangement links TRBV7-6 to TRBJ1-4; the D gene is possibly TRBD1 (6 bases). The CDR3 is made up of 16 amino acids. Germline V gives CDR1 SGHVS, CDR2 FNYEAQ. V lost 5 bases and J 7 bases, leaving 20 bases between the germline ends. The CDR3 sequence: CASSQRAGDTLEKLFF. The DNA for the CDR3 is TGTGCCAGCAGCCAAAGGGCGGGGGACACTCTTGAAAAACTGTTTTTT. Using reference TRBV7-6 and TRBJ1-4 for the parts outside the CDR3, the full variable domain is GAGVSQSPRYKVTKRGQDVALRCDPISGHVSLYWYRQALGQGPEFLTYFNYEAQQDKSGLPNDRFSAERPEGSISTLTIQRTEQRDSAMYRCASSQRAGDTLEKLFFGSGTQLSVL.

The rearrangement links TRBV5-6 to TRBJ1-4, with D hard to call. The germline gives CDR1 SGHDT, CDR2 YYEEEE. V lost 4 bases, J lost 5 bases, and 3 bases lay in between. The CDR3 length is 11 residues. The CDR3: CASSANEKLFF. The CDR3 nucleotides are TGTGCCAGCAGCGCCAATGAAAAACTGTTTTTT.

There are a few counts of this clone. The same CDR3 can be traced to other DNA sequences in this sample. This chain connects TRBV5-4 to TRBJ2-5, with D hard to call. Between the trimmed V and J ends, which lost 0 bases and 2 bases, there was a span of 5 bases. The CDR3 spans 13 residues. Germline V gene sequence: CDR1 SGHNT, CDR2 YYREEE (reference sequence). The CDR3 bases are TGTGCCAGCAGCTTGGCCGTACAAGAGACCCAGTACTTC. Translating gives CASSLAVQETQYF.